These T cell receptor beta chains were read from a single sample in a study of T cell changes during pregnancy in multiple sclerosis. Profiled with immunoSEQ multiplex PCR; TCRdb holds only in-frame clones, not every one. The table records tens of thousands of clones, approximately 93% of them present only once. Here the sequenced sample was CD8+ T cells from peripheral blood mononuclear cells, taken in the third trimester of pregnancy. Receptor source: a female donor with multiple sclerosis, enrolled in a pregnancy study. Each CDR3 is given with its conserved first and last residue. D genes are given only for firm matches. Clone size appears in some rows only: once, few, many, or a class for an expanded clone.

cdr3_nt cdr3_aa j_call v_call clone_size d_call cdr3_length
TGTGCCAGCAGCTTAGGGACAGGGGGTAATGAAAAACTGTTTTTT CASSLGTGGNEKLFF TRBJ1-4 TRBV13 - TRBD1 15
TGTGCCAGCAGCCCGACAGGGACTAACTATGGCTACACCTTC CASSPTGTNYGYTF TRBJ1-2 TRBV7-9 - TRBD1 14
TGTGCCAGCAGTGAACCCGTAATAGCGGGGGGCCCAAGCTCCTACAATGAGCAGTTCTTC CASSEPVIAGGPSSYNEQFF TRBJ2-1 TRBV2 once TRBD2 20
TGCAGCGTTGAAGAGGTCCCTGGCGGCTACACCTTC CSVEEVPGGYTF TRBJ1-2 TRBV29-1 - - 12
TGTGCCAGCAGTCAACTAGGACTTACAGATACGCAGTATTTT CASSQLGLTDTQYF TRBJ2-3 TRBV6-5 - - 14
TGCGCCAGCAGCCAAGGCGGGGCGGGTTCCACAGATACGCAGTATTTT CASSQGGAGSTDTQYF TRBJ2-3 TRBV4-1 - - 16
TGTGCCAGTAGCCAACCCTGGGGAGATCAGCCCCAGCATTTT CASSQPWGDQPQHF TRBJ1-5 TRBV19 - - 14
TGTGCCTGGAGTGTAGGAGTACCTGGGGCCAACGTCCTGACTTTC CAWSVGVPGANVLTF TRBJ2-6 TRBV30 - - 15
TGTGCCAGCAGCTTAGGACAGGGGATCTATGGCTACACCTTC CASSLGQGIYGYTF TRBJ1-2 TRBV7-6 - TRBD1 14
TGTGCCACCCACGTTTCGGGAGGCGACACCGGGGAGCTGTTTTTT CATHVSGGDTGELFF TRBJ2-2 TRBV13 - TRBD2 15
TGTGCCAGCAGCGTAGTATCGGGTTACGAGCAGTACTTC CASSVVSGYEQYF TRBJ2-7 TRBV9 - - 13
TGTGCCAGCAGCTTAGACGTCCTACCAGGATCACCCCTCCACTTT CASSLDVLPGSPLHF TRBJ1-6 TRBV11-2 once - 15
TGTGCCAGCAGCTGGGACACCGAAATGAACACTGAAGCTTTCTTT CASSWDTEMNTEAFF TRBJ1-1 TRBV7-6 - - 15
TGTGCCTGGAGACAGGGCCCACACTATAATTCACCCCTCCACTTT CAWRQGPHYNSPLHF TRBJ1-6 TRBV30 once - 15
TGTGCCAGCAGCGTAGTCCGGGACAGGGTGGGCACAGATACGCAGTATTTT CASSVVRDRVGTDTQYF TRBJ2-3 TRBV9 once TRBD1 17
TGTGCCAGCATAGTTCGGGGAAACACCGGGGAGCTGTTTTTT CASIVRGNTGELFF TRBJ2-2 TRBV6-4 - - 14
TGCGCCAGCAGCTTGAGCGTCTCTGGAAACACCATATATTTT CASSLSVSGNTIYF TRBJ1-3 TRBV5-1 - - 14
TGCGCCAGCCATCCCGGCCTGGGACAGGGGGCGGACGGGGAGCTGTTTTTT CASHPGLGQGADGELFF TRBJ2-2 TRBV10-2 - TRBD1 17
TGTGCCAGCTCACCCGGACAGGGTTTAATTGAGCAGTTCTTC CASSPGQGLIEQFF TRBJ2-1 TRBV18 - TRBD1 14
TGTGCCAGCAGCTGGGGCAGCTCTGGAAACACCATATATTTT CASSWGSSGNTIYF TRBJ1-3 TRBV5-6 - - 14
TGTGCCAGCAGTGTCCTCTGGGCTAGCGGGGTCTCTGGGGCCAACGTCCTGACTTTC CASSVLWASGVSGANVLTF TRBJ2-6 TRBV6-1 - TRBD2 19
TGTGCCAGCAGCCCTAGGACAGGGACAGCCCCCGAGCGAGCACTCTTC CASSPRTGTAPERALF TRBJ1-2 TRBV7-9 - TRBD1 16
TGTGCCAGCAGTGTCCCTCCTGTCAGGGATTATGAGCAGTTCTTC CASSVPPVRDYEQFF TRBJ2-1 TRBV6-1 - - 15
TGTGCCAGCAGCTACTTGGACAGCACCTACGAGCAGTACTTC CASSYLDSTYEQYF TRBJ2-7 TRBV13 once - 14
TGTGCCAGCAGCTTAAGCGGTGGGGACAGTGAGGCCGGGGAGCTGTTTTTT CASSLSGGDSEAGELFF TRBJ2-2 TRBV7-3 once TRBD1 17
TGTGCCAGCAGCTGGGGGGGGCATGAAGCTTTCTTT CASSWGGHEAFF TRBJ1-1 TRBV5-8 - - 12
TGCGCCAGCAGCTTGGAGGTGGGGGGGGTTGACGGCTACACCTTC CASSLEVGGVDGYTF TRBJ1-2 TRBV5-1 - - 15
TGCGCCAGCAGTGAGGACAGGGGACACGAGCAGTACTTC CASSEDRGHEQYF TRBJ2-7 TRBV10-2 few TRBD1 13
TGCAGCGCCGGCGGCACTGAAGCTTTCTTT CSAGGTEAFF TRBJ1-1 TRBV29-1 - - 10
TGTGCCAGCAGCCCCAGGGTTTGGGGCGGGGATGTCACTGAAGCTTTCTTT CASSPRVWGGDVTEAFF TRBJ1-1 TRBV5-5 - - 17
TGTGCCAGCAGTATCACTACAGGGGCCGTTGACAAACTGTTTTTT CASSITTGAVDKLFF TRBJ1-4 TRBV6-5 - TRBD1 15
TGTGCCAGCAGCTTGGAGCTCACCGGGGAGCTGTTTTTT CASSLELTGELFF TRBJ2-2 TRBV5-6 once - 13
TGCGCCAGCAGCATACTAAGCGGGGTCACAGATACGCAGTATTTT CASSILSGVTDTQYF TRBJ2-3 TRBV5-1 - TRBD2 15
TGTGCCAGTAGTAGCAGGGTCGTGAACACTGAAGCTTTCTTT CASSSRVVNTEAFF TRBJ1-1 TRBV19 - - 14
TGTGCCAGCAGCTTGTACTACGAGCAGTACTTC CASSLYYEQYF TRBJ2-7 TRBV5-5 - - 11
TGTGCCAGCAGCTTACGGGACAACTCTGGGGCCAACGTCCTGACTTTC CASSLRDNSGANVLTF TRBJ2-6 TRBV11-2 - - 16
TGTGCCAGCAGCGAATCCGGGGGGAATGAGCAGTTCTTC CASSESGGNEQFF TRBJ2-1 TRBV11-1 - TRBD2 13
TGTGCCAGCAGCTTACAGGGGGCCTCTGAAGCTTTCTTT CASSLQGASEAFF TRBJ1-1 TRBV7-6 - TRBD1 13
TGTGCCAGCAGTGAAGGGGCCGAAGCTTTCTTT CASSEGAEAFF TRBJ1-1 TRBV6-4 once - 11
TGTGCCAGCAGTTACTCTTCCACAGGGGGGCGGGAGCAGTTCTTC CASSYSSTGGREQFF TRBJ2-1 TRBV6-5 - TRBD1 15
TGTGCCATCAGAATCCACAGGGTCAATCAGCCCCAGCATTTT CAIRIHRVNQPQHF TRBJ1-5 TRBV10-3 - - 14
TGTGCCAGCAGCCACGTCACTCCTAGCAATGAGCAGTTCTTC CASSHVTPSNEQFF TRBJ2-1 TRBV7-9 - - 14
TGTGCCAGTTCGAGAGCGGGGGGGCCGGAGACCCAGTACTTC CASSRAGGPETQYF TRBJ2-5 TRBV7-3 - TRBD2 14
TGTGCTAGTGGTTTGGAAGACAGCATCGACCGCTATGGCTACACCTTC CASGLEDSIDRYGYTF TRBJ1-2 TRBV12-5 - - 16
TGCGCCAGCAGCTTTTCGGGTACCGGGGAGCTGTTTTTT CASSFSGTGELFF TRBJ2-2 TRBV5-1 - - 13
TGCGCCAGCAGCCCTTGGGCGGGGCCGTACGAGCAGTACTTC CASSPWAGPYEQYF TRBJ2-7 TRBV5-1 - - 14
TGCGCCAGCAGCCACTGGGACAGGGATGGAGGCTACACCTTC CASSHWDRDGGYTF TRBJ1-2 TRBV4-1 - TRBD1 14
TGTGCCAGAAGCTTAGTTGGCAAATTCCTTTCCGGAAACACCATATATTTT CARSLVGKFLSGNTIYF TRBJ1-3 TRBV7-5 - - 17
TGTGCCAGCAGTCCTCAAGCCACCGGGGAGCTGTTTTTT CASSPQATGELFF TRBJ2-2 TRBV7-3 - - 13
TGTGCCACCCTCCGGGACAGGGTCCACGAGCAGTACTTC CATLRDRVHEQYF TRBJ2-7 TRBV5-4 - TRBD1 13
TGTGCCAGCAGCCAAGCGGCCGTAGCGGTGTGGGTGGGTACGCAGTATTTT CASSQAAVAVWVGTQYF TRBJ2-3 TRBV4-2 - - 17
TGTGCCAGCGAAAAAAAAAGAGGTTCACCCCTCCACTTT CASEKKRGSPLHF TRBJ1-6 TRBV6-1 - - 13
TGCGCCAGCAGCCAAGTACAGGAACTGAACACTGAAGCTTTCTTT CASSQVQELNTEAFF TRBJ1-1 TRBV4-1 - - 15
TGTGCCAGCAGCTTAAGCAAAGGGGTCTTAACTGAAGCTTTCTTT CASSLSKGVLTEAFF TRBJ1-1 TRBV7-8 - - 15
TGTGCCAGCAGCTCTGACCAGGGGGGCACAGATACGCAGTATTTT CASSSDQGGTDTQYF TRBJ2-3 TRBV5-4 - TRBD1 15